This is a list of T cell receptor beta chains from one sample in a study of cytomegalovirus exposure and HLA in healthy donors. Repertoires were generated with immunoSEQ multiplex PCR, while TCRdb's copy carries only in-frame clones and drops some. The repertoire includes about 160,000 clones, roughly 84% of them detected once, and about 1.5% sits in the top ten. The sequenced sample consisted of PBMCs. These receptors originate from a male donor in good health and CMV-seronegative. CDR3s include the opening cysteine and the closing phenylalanine or tryptophan. D genes are given only for firm matches. Clone sizes are given selectively: once, few, many, or a class where the clone is expanded.

v_call	j_call	clone_size	d_call	cdr3_nt	cdr3_aa
TRBV14	TRBJ1-3	-	-	TGTGCCAGCAGCCAAGTTGCGGCTCAGGGAAACACCATATATTTT	CASSQVAAQGNTIYF
TRBV6-4	TRBJ2-3	many	TRBD2	TGTGCCAGCAGTGACTCGACTAGCGGGAGCACAGATACGCAGTATTTT	CASSDSTSGSTDTQYF
TRBV19	TRBJ2-5	-	TRBD1	TGTGCCAGTAGGAAGTTGGACAGGGTGGAAGAGACCCAGTACTTC	CASRKLDRVEETQYF
TRBV28	TRBJ2-5	-	-	TGTGCCAGCAGTTTATTTAGTGTAGAGACCCAGTACTTC	CASSLFSVETQYF
TRBV6-1	TRBJ1-2	-	TRBD1	TGTGCCAACCACGGACAGGAGAAGGGCTATGGCTACACCTTC	CANHGQEKGYGYTF
TRBV19	TRBJ2-3	-	TRBD1	TGTGCCAGTAGGGGGACAGGTCGCACAGATACGCAGTATTTT	CASRGTGRTDTQYF
TRBV29-1	TRBJ2-5	-	-	TGCAGCGCCCAGCCAGACAGGCGTGCAGAGACCCAGTACTTC	CSAQPDRRAETQYF
TRBV5-5	TRBJ1-1	once	TRBD1	TGTGCCAGCAGCCAGGACAGGGGGAACACTGAAGCTTTCTTT	CASSQDRGNTEAFF
TRBV5-4	TRBJ1-6	-	TRBD1	TGTGCCAGCAGCCCGGGACCGGGACAGAGTAATTCACCCCTCCACTTT	CASSPGPGQSNSPLHF
TRBV28	TRBJ2-7	-	-	TGTGCCAGCAGTGGCCACAGGTTGTTATCCTACGAGCAGTACTTC	CASSGHRLLSYEQYF
TRBV21-1	TRBJ1-4	-	-	TGTGCCAGCAGCAAAGGATCGCCCCGGACAGGCCTCCCGGGCGGGGAAAAACTGTTTTTT	CASSKGSPRTGLPGGEKLFF
TRBV5-1	TRBJ2-1	-	TRBD1	TGCGCCAGCAGCCTTTTTTCTTATCCGCCGGGACAGGGTGAAGGTGAGCAGTTCTTC	CASSLFSYPPGQGEGEQFF
TRBV5-6	TRBJ2-3	-	TRBD2	TGTGCCAGCAGCTTGGGCGGGAGACCAGATACGCAGTATTTT	CASSLGGRPDTQYF
TRBV7-5	TRBJ1-5	-	-	TGTGCCAGAGGCGATGGGGAGCAACAGCCCCAGCATTTT	CARGDGEQQPQHF
TRBV28	TRBJ2-3	-	-	TGTGCCAGCACCTCCCCGGTGACACAATTCACAGATACGCAGTATTTT	CASTSPVTQFTDTQYF
TRBV5-1	TRBJ1-5	-	TRBD1	TGCGCCAGCAGCTTGGGGGCCCAAGGGGGCGCTGGGAGCAATCAGCCCCAGCATTTT	CASSLGAQGGAGSNQPQHF
TRBV6-1	TRBJ1-1	once	TRBD1	TGTGCCAGCAGTGAAGACGACAGGGGGCTCACTGAAGCTTTCTTT	CASSEDDRGLTEAFF
TRBV19	TRBJ2-7	few	-	TGTGCCAGTAGTATAACCCGTAGCTCCTACGAGCAGTACTTC	CASSITRSSYEQYF
TRBV2	TRBJ2-2	-	-	TGTGCCAGCAGTGAAGCGCGCGGGGAGCTGTTTTTT	CASSEARGELFF
TRBV18	TRBJ1-1	-	-	TGTGCCAGCTCGCCGACAGAGAACACTGAAGCTTTCTTT	CASSPTENTEAFF
TRBV29-1	TRBJ1-3	-	TRBD1	TGCAGCGTCCGGGACAGGGGGGGAAACACCATATATTTT	CSVRDRGGNTIYF
TRBV28	TRBJ2-7	once	TRBD1	TGTGCCAGCGTCACCCCCCCGGGACAGGGCTCCTACGAGCAGTACTTC	CASVTPPGQGSYEQYF
TRBV5-8	TRBJ1-3	-	-	TGTGCCAGCAGCTCGGAGAACACCATATATTTT	CASSSENTIYF
TRBV19	TRBJ2-3	-	-	TGTGCCAGTAGGGGGGACAACGCGCTTGGCGATACGCAGTATTTT	CASRGDNALGDTQYF
TRBV10-2	TRBJ2-1	-	TRBD2	TGCGCCAGCAGCCAGGTGACTAGCGGCATCAATGAGCAGTTCTTC	CASSQVTSGINEQFF
TRBV28	TRBJ1-4	once	-	TGTGCCAGCAGGAGTTTCCATACAGGGTTCGATGAAAAACTGTTTTTT	CASRSFHTGFDEKLFF
TRBV10-3	TRBJ2-7	-	TRBD1	TGTGCCATCACACAGGGGGTGGACGAGCAGTACTTC	CAITQGVDEQYF
TRBV10-3	TRBJ1-5	few	TRBD1	TGTGCAGGGGACAGGAACAATCAGCCCCAGCATTTT	CAGDRNNQPQHF
TRBV30	TRBJ2-7	-	-	TGTGCCTGGACCCTCGGGGGAAGCTCCTACGAGCAGTACTTC	CAWTLGGSSYEQYF
TRBV6-5	TRBJ2-2	-	TRBD1	TGTGCCAGCAGTCAACATGACAGGGCCGGGGAGCTGTTTTTT	CASSQHDRAGELFF
TRBV6-4	TRBJ2-3	few	-	TGTGCCAGCAGTCAAATTGGGGGGACAGCGACGACAGATACGCAGTATTTT	CASSQIGGTATTDTQYF
TRBV14	TRBJ1-2	-	-	TGTGCCAGCAGCCAAGATATAGTTTCTAACTATGGCTACACCTTC	CASSQDIVSNYGYTF
TRBV5-1	TRBJ2-3	-	-	TGCGCCAGCAGCCTCGGGGGAGATACGCAGTATTTT	CASSLGGDTQYF
TRBV2	TRBJ2-3	few	-	TGTGCCAGCAGGGGAAGGAGGGATACGCAGTATTTT	CASRGRRDTQYF
TRBV6-5	TRBJ1-6	-	-	TGTGCCAGCAGGCCAATTGGGAGTGATTCACCCCTCCACTTT	CASRPIGSDSPLHF
TRBV7-9	TRBJ2-3	-	-	TGTGCCAGCAGCCCCACGACAGGGCAGTATTTT	CASSPTTGQYF
TRBV19	TRBJ1-1	-	TRBD1	TGTGCCAGTAGTATTTGGGGACAGGTGAACACTGAAGCTTTCTTT	CASSIWGQVNTEAFF
TRBV11-2	TRBJ1-5	few	TRBD1	TGTGCCAGCAGCTTAGGGGACAGGGGGCATCAGCCCCAGCATTTT	CASSLGDRGHQPQHF
TRBV30	TRBJ2-1	-	-	TGTGCCTGGAGTTTAGGACAGAAATACAATGAGCAGTTCTTC	CAWSLGQKYNEQFF
TRBV11-2	TRBJ2-7	-	-	TGTGCCAGCAGCTCTTACCGGGACACAACTTACTACGAGCAGTACTTC	CASSSYRDTTYYEQYF
TRBV6-5	TRBJ2-7	-	TRBD1	TGTGCCAGCAGTCTCCGACCGGGACAGGCCCACGAGCAGTACTTC	CASSLRPGQAHEQYF
TRBV7-8	TRBJ2-7	-	TRBD1	TGTGCCAGCAGCCCATCGACAGGGCTGAGACACGAGCAGTACTTC	CASSPSTGLRHEQYF
TRBV28	TRBJ1-5	-	-	TGTGCCAGCAGCACATTGGACAGCCGCCTTAATCAGCCCCAGCATTTT	CASSTLDSRLNQPQHF
TRBV25-1	TRBJ1-5	few	-	TGTGCCAGCAGTGAAGGGGACTTGCAGCCCCAGCATTTT	CASSEGDLQPQHF
TRBV27	TRBJ1-6	-	-	TGTGCCAGCAGTCTAGAAGGTAATTCACCCCTCCACTTT	CASSLEGNSPLHF
TRBV5-4	TRBJ2-7	-	-	TGTGCCAGCAGCTCCGGGGGGCGGGGAAACGAGCAGTACTTC	CASSSGGRGNEQYF
TRBV28	TRBJ1-1	-	TRBD1	TGTGCCAGCAGTTTATCATTGGGCAGGGGGGAGGACCGTTTTGACACTGAAGCTTTCTTT	CASSLSLGRGEDRFDTEAFF
TRBV18	TRBJ2-1	-	-	TGTGCCAGCTCACCAGCCTCTGGACTCGTTGAGCAGTTCTTC	CASSPASGLVEQFF
TRBV5-1	TRBJ2-7	-	TRBD1	TGCGCCAGCAGCTATGGGACAGGGTCGGACGAGCAGTACTTC	CASSYGTGSDEQYF
TRBV2	TRBJ2-7	-	TRBD2	TGTGCCAGCTCCTGGGGGGGCGAGCAGTACTTC	CASSWGGEQYF
TRBV18	TRBJ1-5	-	-	TGTGCCAGCTCACAGGGGGTTAATAGCAATCAGCCCCAGCATTTT	CASSQGVNSNQPQHF
TRBV19	TRBJ2-1	-	-	TGTGCCAGTAGCTCATGGGGGGAATCCTACAATGAGCAGTTCTTC	CASSSWGESYNEQFF
TRBV7-2	TRBJ2-2	-	-	TGTGCCAGCAGCTTAGCAGGGAGGAACACCGGGGAGCTGTTTTTT	CASSLAGRNTGELFF
TRBV7-2	TRBJ2-5	-	TRBD1	TGTGCCAGCAGCTTCCACCTTAGACGACAGGGGGCGCAAGGGACCCAGTACTTC	CASSFHLRRQGAQGTQYF
TRBV13	TRBJ2-1	few	TRBD1	TGTGCCAGCAGCCCGGGGGACAGGACTTCCAATGAGCAGTTCTTC	CASSPGDRTSNEQFF
TRBV30	TRBJ2-2	few	TRBD1	TGTGCCTGGTACACAGGGGGCGCGGGCACCGGGGAGCTGTTTTTT	CAWYTGGAGTGELFF
TRBV25-1	TRBJ2-3	few	TRBD1	TGTGCAACGGACAGGGGAGGCACAGATACGCAGTATTTT	CATDRGGTDTQYF